This T cell receptor beta chain was found in a study of cytomegalovirus exposure and HLA in healthy donors. About the study: Earlier results showed roughly 120 million unique TCR beta sequences derived from 150 million to 200 million T cells.

Primers included in the PCR were 60 Vbeta and 13 Jbeta primers. How the authors handled the data: Later analysis identified tens of millions of unique TCR beta chains, approximately 10 million shared. Some clones are missing from TCRdb's copy, which holds only in-frame ones; the method was immunoSEQ multiplex PCR. V, J and clone size are taken as reported in that table, and D and trimming were inferred from the DNA itself. Here the sample spans fewer than 110,000 clones, roughly 71% being singletons. There are 17 residues in the CDR3. CDR1 and CDR2 from the germline V gene are SGHRS and YFSETQ. Trimming removed 3 bases at V and 3 bases at J, with 20 bases between. There are a few counts of this clone. Its antigen is as yet unknown. General observations from the study: In a later analysis, V- and J-gene trimming of beta chains associated with a DCLRE1C missense variant, replicated independently. HLA allele associations emerged for under 20,000 TCR beta sequences in a later analysis, at 0.05 false discovery rate.

This TCR came from a man between 50 and 59 years old in good health and CMV-seronegative. The sample was PBMCs. The chain carries TRBV5-1 and TRBJ2-3; D possibly corresponds to TRBD1 (6 bases). This chain's CDR3 is CASSWSSQGFGTDTQYF. The CDR3 DNA follows: TGCGCCAGCAGCTGGTCGTCACAGGGTTTTGGTACAGATACGCAGTATTTT.